The 19 T cell receptor beta chains below all came from one sample that was sequenced in a study of neurological immune-mediated disorders. MiXCR, run by TCRdb on the 5' RACE reads, gives a single entry per CDR3 protein. The table lists tens of thousands of distinct CDR3 sequences, 7% to 8.5% of them singletons. The specimen was CD4+ T cells from blood. The receptor set was obtained from a man in his fifties in good health.

This clonotype showed up many times. The rearrangement uses TRBV12-3 or TRBV12-4 and TRBJ2-7, with D perhaps being TRBD1 or TRBD2 (5 bases each). CDR3 length equals 15 residues. Trimming removed 5 bases from V and 0 bases from J, with 14 bases in between. The CDR3 protein is CASSPRAGSSYEQYF. CDR3 nucleotide sequence: TGTGCCAGCAGTCCCCGGGCAGGGAGCTCCTACGAGCAGTACTTC.

This clonotype was found many times. This rearrangement joins TRBV7-8 to TRBJ2-2, with 8 bases matching TRBD2. CDR1 is SGHVS and CDR2 is FQNEAQ in the germline V gene. The CDR3 sequence is 16 residues long. The V segment lost 7 bases and the J segment 6 bases; nucleotides outside the gene matches: 13. The CDR3 is CASTSSAGGAAGELFF. The DNA of the CDR3 is TGTGCCAGCACCTCCTCCGCGGGGGGAGCCGCCGGGGAGCTGTTTTTT.

In its sample, this clonotype was seen many times. The chain recombines TRBV3-1 with TRBJ2-6; D tentatively fits TRBD1 or TRBD2 (5 bases each). This CDR3 spans 15 amino acids. Germline V gene data show CDR1 as LGHDT and CDR2 as YNNKEL (reference sequence). V was cut by 5 bases and J by 2 bases, with 10 bases left in between. For the CDR3, the DNA is TGTGCCAGCAGCGAGAGGGGAGCTGGGGCCAACGTCCTGACTTTC. The encoded protein is CASSERGAGANVLTF.

This clonotype was recorded many times. CDR3 nucleotides: TGTGCCAGCAGCTGGACAGGGCTAGAGACCCAGTACTTC. This translates into CASSWTGLETQYF. The J gene is TRBJ2-5, the V gene TRBV7-9; TRBD1 agrees at 8 bases. The J segment lost 4 bases and the V segment lost 4 bases, leaving 2 bases of the junction unmatched. The germline gives CDR1 SEHNR, CDR2 FQNEAQ (reference sequence). The CDR3 has 13 residues.

This clonotype showed up many times. This rearrangement joins TRBV6-6 to TRBJ2-3, with 7 bases that match TRBD1. This CDR3 comprises 15 residues. V shed 5 bases and J 9 bases; nucleotides not matched to a gene: 14. CDR1 is MNHNY and CDR2 is SVGAGI in the germline V gene (reference sequence). CDR3 nucleotide sequence: TGTGCCAGCAGTCCCCCCGGGACAGACTTTGGCACGCAGTATTTT. It encodes CASSPPGTDFGTQYF.

This clonotype came up many times. V gene TRBV5-1 combines with J gene TRBJ2-7; D is perhaps TRBD1 (6 bases). Germline V gene data show CDR1 as SGHRS and CDR2 as YFSETQ. V lost 0 bases, J lost 2 bases, and 12 bases lay in between. The CDR3 spans 15 residues. In DNA, the CDR3 is TGCGCCAGCAGCTTGGGGACAGTAATCACCTACGAGCAGTACTTC. Amino acids: CASSLGTVITYEQYF.

There are many counts of this clonotype. This chain joins TRBV20-1 and TRBJ2-3, with unresolved D. The V end was cut by 3 bases, the J end by 0 bases, with 10 bases between. Germline lookup yields CDR1 DFQATT and CDR2 SNEGSKA (reference sequence). This CDR3 contains 14 residues. CDR3 amino acids: CSASGDTSTDTQYF. DNA for the CDR3: TGCAGTGCTAGTGGCGATACTAGCACAGATACGCAGTATTTT.

This clonotype was recorded at least ten times. The chain combines TRBV5-1 with TRBJ2-6, with D uncertain. This CDR3 has 15 amino acids. V shed 4 bases and J shed 1 base, with 9 bases lying between them. Per the germline V gene, CDR1 is SGHRS and CDR2 is YFSETQ. CDR3 coding DNA: TGCGCCAGCAGCATGTTGGGTTCTGGGGCCAACGTCCTGACTTTC. Amino acid sequence: CASSMLGSGANVLTF. Complete variable domain (other parts from reference TRBV5-1 and TRBJ2-6): KAGVTQTPRYLIKTRGQQVTLSCSPISGHRSVSWYQQTPGQGLQFLFEYFSETQRNKGNFPGRFSGRQFSNSRSEMNVSTLELGDSALYLCASSMLGSGANVLTFGAGSRLTVL.

This clonotype was seen ten or more times. The chain links TRBV6-5 to TRBJ2-1, with 13 nucleotides matching TRBD2. The CDR3 is made up of 16 amino acids. J was trimmed by 7 bases and V by 4 bases; bases with no gene match: 7. Germline CDR1 is MNHEY and CDR2 is SVGAGI. CDR3 region: CASSSLLAGGRNEQFF. CDR3 nucleotide sequence: TGTGCCAGCAGTTCCCTACTAGCGGGAGGGCGAAATGAGCAGTTCTTC.

This clonotype occurred many times. The chain joins TRBV20-1 to TRBJ2-4; 8 nucleotides line up with TRBD2. The CDR3 contains 16 residues. In germline, CDR1 is DFQATT, CDR2 SNEGSKA (reference sequence). V gave up 0 bases and J gave up 3 bases; unmatched junction bases: 7. DNA of the CDR3: TGCAGTGCTAGAGATTTACGGGAGGGGCACAAAAACATTCAGTACTTC. Translating it yields CSARDLREGHKNIQYF.

This clonotype occurred many times. The chain employs TRBV5-1 and TRBJ2-7; weak D call: TRBD2 (5 bases). The CDR3 spans 15 residues. V was pared by 4 bases and J by 2 bases, with 16 bases between. CDR1 SGHRS and CDR2 YFSETQ come from the germline V gene. The DNA of the CDR3 is TGCGCCAGCAGCCGAGGAGACGGAGGAGCCTACGAGCAGTACTTC. Protein: CASSRGDGGAYEQYF.

The table lists this clonotype with a few counts. CDR3 loop: CASSPLRLAGGENTDTQYF. CDR3 nucleotides: TGTGCCAGCTCACCCCTAAGACTAGCGGGAGGAGAGAATACAGATACGCAGTATTTT. The V gene is TRBV18, the J gene TRBJ2-3; 13 bases match TRBD2. There are 19 residues in the CDR3. From germline, CDR1 is KGHSH and CDR2 LQKENI. V lost 3 bases to trimming and J lost 3 bases; unmatched junction nucleotides: 12.

This clonotype was counted many times. The chain is built from TRBV7-2 and TRBJ2-3; D call uncertain. V lost 4 bases, J lost 2 bases, and 10 bases lay in between. Germline loops: CDR1 SGHTA, CDR2 FQGNSA. The CDR3 has 14 amino acids. The CDR3, as DNA: TGTGCCAGCAGCTCCCCCTTATTCACAGATACGCAGTATTTT. This sequence encodes CASSSPLFTDTQYF.

In its sample, this clonotype was seen many times. CDR3 loop: CASLRQDTGELFF. The CDR3 DNA sequence: TGTGCCAGCCTAAGACAGGACACCGGGGAGCTGTTTTTT. V and J are TRBV2 and TRBJ2-2; D perhaps matches TRBD1 (6 bases). CDR1 and CDR2 from the germline V gene are SNHLY and FYNNEI. The CDR3 is 13 amino acids. The V end lost 8 bases, the J end lost 3 bases, and 10 bases lay between the germline ends.

This clonotype was detected many times. The gene calls are TRBV20-1 and TRBJ1-1; 7 bases align to TRBD1. After removal of 0 bases from V and 6 bases from J, the junction contained 10 bases not matched to a gene. Germline-derived CDR1 and CDR2 are DFQATT and SNEGSKA (reference sequence). This CDR3 contains 15 residues. The CDR3 here is CSARDPRGSSAEAFF. In nucleotides, the CDR3 is TGCAGTGCTAGAGACCCCAGGGGGTCAAGCGCTGAAGCTTTCTTT.

This clonotype was counted many times. V and J are TRBV10-3 and TRBJ2-1, with D possibly being TRBD2 (6 bases). Germline loops: CDR1 ENHRY, CDR2 SYGVKD. With 10 bases removed from V and 8 bases from J, the gap between germline ends came to 15 bases. This CDR3 spans 12 amino acids. The chain's CDR3 is CATAGLADEQFF. For the CDR3, the DNA is TGTGCCACCGCGGGGTTGGCCGATGAGCAGTTCTTC.

This clonotype has at least ten counts. The chain employs TRBV6-1 and TRBJ2-5; 9 bases map to TRBD1. Losses at the gene ends were 6 bases for V and 3 bases for J; bases not matched to a gene: 11. The CDR3 extends over 16 amino acids. Germline V gene sequence: CDR1 MNHNS, CDR2 SASEGT. Written as DNA, the CDR3 is TGTGCCAGCAGAGACTCCGGGACAGGGTGGAAAGAGACCCAGTACTTC. Protein: CASRDSGTGWKETQYF.

This clonotype was counted ten times or more. J is TRBJ1-5 and V is TRBV28, with a possible D match to TRBD1 (6 bases). Per germline, CDR1 MDHEN and CDR2 SYDVKM. V shed 4 bases and J shed 0 bases, with 10 bases lying between them. There are 15 residues in the CDR3. CDR3 sequence: CASSSTGVSNQPQHF. CDR3 in DNA: TGTGCCAGCAGTTCGACAGGAGTTAGCAATCAGCCCCAGCATTTT.

This chain links TRBV24-1 with TRBJ2-5, with 8 nucleotides matching TRBD2. Per germline, CDR1 KGHDR and CDR2 SFDVKD. The CDR3 runs to 14 residues. J lost 5 bases, V lost 3 bases, and 4 bases had no gene match. DNA for the CDR3: TGTGCCACCAGTGATAGCGGGAGTACGGAGACCCAGTACTTC. Its translation is CATSDSGSTETQYF.